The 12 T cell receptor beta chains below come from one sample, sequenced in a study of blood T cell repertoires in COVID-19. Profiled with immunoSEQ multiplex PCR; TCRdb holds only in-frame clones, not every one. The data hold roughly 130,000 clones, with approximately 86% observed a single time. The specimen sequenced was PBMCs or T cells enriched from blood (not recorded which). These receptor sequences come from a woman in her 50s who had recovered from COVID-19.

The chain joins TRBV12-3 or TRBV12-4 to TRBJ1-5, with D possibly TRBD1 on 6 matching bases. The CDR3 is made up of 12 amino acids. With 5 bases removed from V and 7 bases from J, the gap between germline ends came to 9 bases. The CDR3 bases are TGTGCCAGCAGTCTTACAGGGCAGCCCCAGCATTTT. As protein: CASSLTGQPQHF.

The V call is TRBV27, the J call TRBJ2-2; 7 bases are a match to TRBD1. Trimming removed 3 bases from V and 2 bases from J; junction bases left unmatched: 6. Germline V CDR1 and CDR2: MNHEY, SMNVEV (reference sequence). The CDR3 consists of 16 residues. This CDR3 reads CASSLRTGQNTGELFF. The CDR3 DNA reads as TGTGCCAGCAGTTTGAGGACAGGTCAAAACACCGGGGAGCTGTTTTTT.

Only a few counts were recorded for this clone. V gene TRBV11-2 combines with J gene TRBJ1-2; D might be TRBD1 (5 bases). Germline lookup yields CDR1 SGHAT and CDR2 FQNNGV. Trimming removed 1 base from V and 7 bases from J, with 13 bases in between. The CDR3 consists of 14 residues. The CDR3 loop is CASSLGQGHGGYTF. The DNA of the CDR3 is TGTGCCAGCAGCTTAGGGCAGGGTCATGGTGGCTACACCTTC.

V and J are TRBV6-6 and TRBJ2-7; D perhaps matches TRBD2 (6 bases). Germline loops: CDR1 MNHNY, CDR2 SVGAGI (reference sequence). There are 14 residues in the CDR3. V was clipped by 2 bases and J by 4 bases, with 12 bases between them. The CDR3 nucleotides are TGTGCCAGCAGTTACCTAGGGACTCAATACGAGCAGTACTTC. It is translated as CASSYLGTQYEQYF.

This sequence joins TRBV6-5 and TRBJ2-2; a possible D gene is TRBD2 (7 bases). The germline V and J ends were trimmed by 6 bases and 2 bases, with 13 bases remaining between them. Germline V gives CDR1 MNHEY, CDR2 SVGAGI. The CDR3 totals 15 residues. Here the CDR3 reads CASRPGGTNTGELFF. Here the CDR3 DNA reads TGTGCCAGCAGACCCGGGGGGACAAACACCGGGGAGCTGTTTTTT.

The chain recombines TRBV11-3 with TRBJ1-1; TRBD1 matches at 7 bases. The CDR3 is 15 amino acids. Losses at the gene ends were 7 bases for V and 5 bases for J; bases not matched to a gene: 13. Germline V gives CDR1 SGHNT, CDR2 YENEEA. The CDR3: CASTLGLTGRTEAFF. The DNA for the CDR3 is TGTGCCAGCACCTTGGGGCTGACAGGGAGGACTGAAGCTTTCTTT.

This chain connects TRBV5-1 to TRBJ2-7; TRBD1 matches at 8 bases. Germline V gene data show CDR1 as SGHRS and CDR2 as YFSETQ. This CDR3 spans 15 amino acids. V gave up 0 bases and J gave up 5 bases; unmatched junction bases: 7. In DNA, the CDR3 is TGCGCCAGCAGCTTGGTCCCCAGGGGGCCAAACGAGCAGTACTTC. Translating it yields CASSLVPRGPNEQYF.

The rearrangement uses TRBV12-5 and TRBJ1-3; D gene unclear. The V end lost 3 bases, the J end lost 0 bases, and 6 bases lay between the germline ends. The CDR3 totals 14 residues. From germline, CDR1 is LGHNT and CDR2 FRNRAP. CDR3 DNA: TGTGCTAGTGGTTTAACGAGCTCTGGAAACACCATATATTTT. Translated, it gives CASGLTSSGNTIYF.

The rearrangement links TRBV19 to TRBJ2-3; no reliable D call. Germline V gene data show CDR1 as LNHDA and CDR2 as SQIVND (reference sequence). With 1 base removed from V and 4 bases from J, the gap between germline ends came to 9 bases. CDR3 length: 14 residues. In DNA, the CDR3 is TGTGCCAGTAGTATAGTTCACTCCCCAGATACGCAGTATTTT. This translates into CASSIVHSPDTQYF.

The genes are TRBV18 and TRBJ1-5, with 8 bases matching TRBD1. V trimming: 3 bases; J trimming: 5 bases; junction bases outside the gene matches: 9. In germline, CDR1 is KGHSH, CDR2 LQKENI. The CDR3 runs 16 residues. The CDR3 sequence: CASSPWTGLPYQPQHF. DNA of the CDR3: TGTGCCAGCTCACCCTGGACAGGGCTCCCTTATCAGCCCCAGCATTTT.

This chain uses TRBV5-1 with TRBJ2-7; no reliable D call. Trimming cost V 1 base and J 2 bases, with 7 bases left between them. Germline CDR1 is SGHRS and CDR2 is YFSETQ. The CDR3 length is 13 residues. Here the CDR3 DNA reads TGCGCCAGCAGCTTGTCTCTTGCCTACGAGCAGTACTTC. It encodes CASSLSLAYEQYF.

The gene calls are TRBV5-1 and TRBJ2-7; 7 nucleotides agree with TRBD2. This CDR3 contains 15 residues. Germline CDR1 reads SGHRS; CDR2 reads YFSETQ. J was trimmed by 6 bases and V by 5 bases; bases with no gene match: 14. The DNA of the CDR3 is TGCGCCAGCAGGCCCTGGGCGGGGGACCTCTTCGAGCAGTACTTC. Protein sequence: CASRPWAGDLFEQYF.